One sample yielded the 27 T cell receptor beta chains listed below, sequenced in a study of shared clonotypes between healthy human individuals. Sequencing was performed with immunoSEQ multiplex PCR; in TCRdb, only in-frame clones are kept and a portion is missing. The sample holds about 980,000 clones, 76% seen once. What was sequenced was memory CD4+ T cells sorted from blood. The subset is: CD45RA-negative fraction. The receptors were gathered from a man aged 18 to 29 in good health.

This chain uses TRBV11-2 with TRBJ1-2; D is ambiguous. CDR3 size: 13 residues. Germline-derived CDR1 and CDR2 are SGHAT and FQNNGV. Trimming stripped 3 bases from V and 4 bases from J, with 9 bases between. Written as DNA, the CDR3 is TGTGCCAGCAGCTTTAGACCGGCCTATGGCTACACCTTC. It codes for CASSFRPAYGYTF.

This clone was counted once. V usage is TRBV7-2 and J usage is TRBJ1-3; unclear D gene. V was cut by 1 base and J by 0 bases, with 10 bases left in between. This CDR3 spans 16 amino acids. CDR1 SGHTA and CDR2 FQGNSA come from the germline V gene. The DNA for the CDR3 is TGTGCCAGCAGCTTAGGCGGCAGCAGCTCTGGAAACACCATATATTTT. This gives the protein CASSLGGSSSGNTIYF.

The chain uses TRBV5-1 and TRBJ2-1, with 8 bases that match TRBD2. Germline V gives CDR1 SGHRS, CDR2 YFSETQ. After removal of 2 bases from V and 5 bases from J, the junction contained 3 bases not matched to a gene. This CDR3 region has 14 residues. The CDR3 reads CASSLAGANNEQFF. The CDR3 coding sequence is TGCGCCAGCAGCTTAGCGGGGGCCAACAATGAGCAGTTCTTC.

The chain carries TRBV27 and TRBJ1-1, with 9 nucleotides matching TRBD1. Unmatched junction bases numbered 7, after V lost 5 bases and J lost 0 bases. Germline loops: CDR1 MNHEY, CDR2 SMNVEV (reference sequence). This CDR3 is 16 amino acids long. The CDR3 region has the DNA TGTGCCAGCAGTCCCGGGACAGGGAACATGAACACTGAAGCTTTCTTT. It translates to CASSPGTGNMNTEAFF.

The V and J genes are TRBV7-9 and TRBJ2-2, with D maybe TRBD1 (7 bases). V dropped 5 bases and J dropped 8 bases, with 27 bases sitting between them. Germline-derived CDR1 and CDR2 are SEHNR and FQNEAQ (reference sequence). This CDR3 has 18 amino acids. The CDR3 DNA reads TGTGCCAGCAGCGCACCGGGACAGCGGACTACCCGTCGGGGGGAGCTGTTTTTT. As protein: CASSAPGQRTTRRGELFF.

The rearrangement uses TRBV5-1 and TRBJ2-2; TRBD1 might be the D (6 bases). The CDR3 spans 16 residues. V lost 3 bases and J lost 6, with 18 bases in between. The germline CDR1 and CDR2 sequences are SGHRS and YFSETQ. CDR3 amino acids: CASSSVGDKVPGELFF. CDR3 DNA sequence: TGCGCCAGCAGCTCGGTAGGGGACAAGGTCCCCGGGGAGCTGTTTTTT. The full variable domain, completed using reference TRBV5-1 and TRBJ2-2, is KAGVTQTPRYLIKTRGQQVTLSCSPISGHRSVSWYQQTPGQGLQFLFEYFSETQRNKGNFPGRFSGRQFSNSRSEMNVSTLELGDSALYLCASSSVGDKVPGELFFGEGSRLTVL.

The chain has TRBV5-1 and TRBJ2-1, with D tentatively TRBD1 (5 bases). The CDR3 contains 15 residues. Between the trimmed V and J ends, which lost 3 bases and 1 base, there was a span of 11 bases. The germline V gene has CDR1 SGHRS and CDR2 YFSETQ. CDR3 loop: CASSYGAQSYNEQFF. The DNA for the CDR3 is TGCGCCAGCAGCTATGGGGCGCAGTCCTACAATGAGCAGTTCTTC.

There are a few counts of this clone. This rearrangement joins TRBV4-3 to TRBJ2-2; 8 nucleotides line up with TRBD2. This CDR3 spans 16 amino acids. V gave up 1 base and J gave up 6 bases; unmatched junction bases: 7. CDR1 and CDR2 (germline): LGHNA, YSLEER. The CDR3 is CASSQGAGVIPGELFF. CDR3 DNA sequence: TGCGCCAGCAGCCAAGGAGCGGGAGTGATCCCCGGGGAGCTGTTTTTT.

J is TRBJ2-3 and V is TRBV6-5; 7 bases are a match to TRBD2. The germline V gene encodes CDR1 MNHEY and CDR2 SVGAGI. J was trimmed by 5 bases and V by 2 bases; bases with no gene match: 10. CDR3 length equals 16 residues. The CDR3 reads CASSYVGGSLGDTQYF. The CDR3 region has the DNA TGTGCCAGCAGTTACGTCGGCGGGAGTTTGGGAGATACGCAGTATTTT.

The chain has TRBV7-2 and TRBJ2-5; D gene ambiguous. CDR1 and CDR2 from the germline V gene are SGHTA and FQGNSA. The V end lost 3 bases, the J end lost 1 base, and 12 bases lay between the germline ends. The CDR3 is 15 residues long. The CDR3 region is CASSLTPSAQETQYF. CDR3 nucleotides: TGTGCCAGCAGCTTGACCCCTTCGGCCCAAGAGACCCAGTACTTC.

V gene TRBV18 combines with J gene TRBJ2-7, with D possibly being TRBD1 (7 bases). Germline V gene lookup returns CDR1 KGHSH and CDR2 LQKENI. Between the trimmed V and J ends, which lost 2 bases and 2 bases, there was a span of 13 bases. The CDR3 length is 15 residues. Here the CDR3 reads CASSPAPGGTYEQYF. The CDR3 DNA is TGTGCCAGCTCACCAGCGCCAGGGGGGACCTACGAGCAGTACTTC.

The chain couples TRBV30 to TRBJ2-2, with TRBD1 matching over 7 bases. The V gene end was trimmed by 3 bases and the J gene end by 5 bases; junction bases not matched to a gene: 6. Germline V CDR1 and CDR2: GTSNPN, SVGIG (reference sequence). The CDR3 is 14 residues long. The CDR3 here is CAWRRGRWTGELFF. In DNA form, the CDR3 reads TGTGCCTGGAGGAGGGGGCGATGGACCGGGGAGCTGTTTTTT.

The sample holds one count of this clone. This chain connects TRBV29-1 to TRBJ2-7, with 9 bases that match TRBD1. Trimming at V came to 6 bases and at J to 2 bases, leaving 8 bases not matched to a gene. The CDR3 loop spans 14 amino acids. Germline lookup yields CDR1 SQVTM and CDR2 ANQGSEA. The CDR3 reads CSVSRTGGTYEQYF. The CDR3 coding sequence is TGCAGCGTCTCACGAACAGGGGGCACCTACGAGCAGTACTTC.

The J gene is TRBJ1-5, the V gene TRBV10-2; TRBD1 is a possible D gene (5 bases). The CDR3 contains 13 residues. Deletions cut 3 bases from V and 7 bases from J, with 10 bases between. CDR1 and CDR2 (germline): WSHSY, SAAADI. The CDR3 region is CASSEGVGQPQHF. CDR3 coding DNA: TGCGCCAGCAGTGAAGGGGTCGGCCAGCCCCAGCATTTT.

This clone was picked up a small number of times. This chain links TRBV7-2 with TRBJ1-5; a possible D gene is TRBD1 (6 bases). The germline V gene encodes CDR1 SGHTA and CDR2 FQGNSA. Trimming stripped 5 bases from V and 8 bases from J, with 10 bases between. The CDR3 runs to 12 residues. CDR3 nucleotide sequence: TGTGCCAGCAGCGTTACAGGGAAGCCCCAGCATTTT. The encoded protein is CASSVTGKPQHF. The full variable domain, rest sourced from reference TRBV7-2 and TRBJ1-5, is GAGVSQSPSNKVTEKGKDVELRCDPISGHTALYWYRQSLGQGLEFLIYFQGNSAPDKSGLPSDRFSAERTGGSVSTLTIQRTQQEDSAVYLCASSVTGKPQHFGDGTRLSIL.

The genes are TRBV4-1 and TRBJ1-5; perhaps TRBD1 as D (5 bases). Trimming left V 2 bases short and J 3 bases short, with 8 bases between. The CDR3 runs to 14 residues. Germline V gives CDR1 MGHRA, CDR2 YSYEKL. CDR3 region: CASSQLTDNQPQHF. CDR3 in DNA: TGCGCCAGCAGCCAATTGACAGACAATCAGCCCCAGCATTTT.

The chain uses TRBV2 and TRBJ1-1, with 8 nucleotides matching TRBD1. The germline V gene has CDR1 SNHLY and CDR2 FYNNEI. CDR3 length: 14 residues. Losses at the gene ends were 6 bases for V and 6 bases for J; bases not matched to a gene: 9. The CDR3 loop reads CASRADRGSPEAFF. The CDR3 bases are TGTGCCAGCAGGGCCGACAGGGGAAGTCCTGAAGCTTTCTTT.

The V call is TRBV7-2, the J call TRBJ2-1; 8 positions agree with TRBD2. CDR1 and CDR2 from the germline V gene are SGHTA and FQGNSA. The CDR3 contains 14 residues. V dropped 2 bases and J dropped 7; count of bases not matched to a gene: 4. CDR3 protein: CASSLIAGQNEQFF. The CDR3 bases are TGTGCCAGCAGCTTAATAGCGGGGCAGAATGAGCAGTTCTTC.

This chain joins TRBV7-6 and TRBJ1-6; 7 bases line up with TRBD1. The CDR3 consists of 17 residues. CDR1 and CDR2 (germline): SGHVS, FNYEAQ. The V gene end was trimmed by 5 bases and the J gene end by 7 bases; junction bases not matched to a gene: 14. CDR3 amino acids: CASSQGRPGQTNSPLHF. In DNA, the CDR3 is TGTGCCAGCAGCCAAGGTCGACCGGGACAGACGAATTCACCCCTCCACTTT.

The rearrangement joins TRBV19 to TRBJ1-5; the D is unclear. Germline CDR1 LNHDA, CDR2 SQIVND (reference sequence). V was pared by 5 bases and J by 5 bases, with 10 bases between. The CDR3 is made up of 13 amino acids. DNA for the CDR3: TGTGCCAGTAGTCCCCAGATTTATCAGCCCCAGCATTTT. Amino acids: CASSPQIYQPQHF.

The V gene is TRBV5-1, the J gene TRBJ1-4; D is undetermined. The germline gives CDR1 SGHRS, CDR2 YFSETQ. CDR3 length: 16 residues. The germline V and J ends were trimmed by 1 base and 2 bases, with 12 bases remaining between them. The CDR3 region has the DNA TGCGCCAGCAGCTTGAGCGGGAGTGTGACTAATGAAAAACTGTTTTTT. It specifies CASSLSGSVTNEKLFF.

V usage is TRBV18 and J usage is TRBJ1-6; weak D call: TRBD1 (6 bases). This CDR3 contains 14 residues. Germline V gene data show CDR1 as KGHSH and CDR2 as LQKENI. V was cut by 3 bases and J by 9 bases, with 12 bases left in between. CDR3 sequence reads: CASSPGHLASPLHF. For the CDR3, the DNA is TGTGCCAGCTCACCGGGACACTTAGCTTCACCCCTCCACTTT. Full variable domain (rest looked up from reference TRBV18 and TRBJ1-6): NAGVMQNPRHLVRRRGQEARLRCSPMKGHSHVYWYRQLPEEGLKFMVYLQKENIIDESGMPKERFSAEFPKEGPSILRIQQVVRGDSAAYFCASSPGHLASPLHFGNGTRLTVT.

The chain joins TRBV7-2 to TRBJ1-5, with no clear D. Germline assignment: CDR1 SGHTA and CDR2 FQGNSA. V was shortened by 5 bases and J by 4 bases, with 12 bases between the two germline ends. This CDR3 is built from 14 residues. The CDR3 sequence is CASSPRQANQPQHF. CDR3 nucleotide sequence: TGTGCCAGCAGCCCGAGACAAGCTAATCAGCCCCAGCATTTT.

The chain employs TRBV7-3 and TRBJ2-2; D call uncertain. Per the germline V gene, CDR1 is SGHTA and CDR2 is FQGTGA. This CDR3 comprises 13 residues. Trimming cost V 4 bases and J 7 bases, with 10 bases left between them. The CDR3 here is CASSSMTDGELFF. CDR3 coding DNA: TGTGCCAGCAGCTCGATGACGGACGGGGAGCTGTTTTTT.

This clone was observed a handful of times. This sequence joins TRBV30 and TRBJ2-4, with a tentative D call TRBD1 (6 bases). The CDR3 is 15 residues long. Trimming pared 1 base from V and 0 bases from J, leaving 10 bases between. Germline loops: CDR1 GTSNPN, CDR2 SVGIG (reference sequence). This CDR3 reads CAWSDSGVAKNIQYF. The CDR3 coding sequence is TGTGCCTGGAGTGATTCAGGGGTAGCCAAAAACATTCAGTACTTC.

The rearrangement joins TRBV14 to TRBJ2-1, with TRBD2 as a possible D gene (6 bases). Germline assignment: CDR1 SGHDN and CDR2 FVKESK. The ends were cut back, 1 base at V and 0 bases at J, with 13 bases in the middle. The CDR3 loop spans 17 amino acids. CDR3 loop: CASSQVAGRGSYNEQFF. CDR3 sequence (DNA): TGTGCCAGCAGCCAAGTGGCAGGGCGGGGCTCCTACAATGAGCAGTTCTTC.

The chain's CDR3 is CAISAGGTSYEQYF. In DNA form, the CDR3 reads TGTGCCATCAGTGCCGGGGGAACCTCCTACGAGCAGTACTTC. This chain joins TRBV10-3 and TRBJ2-7; possible D gene TRBD2, 6 bases. Trimming pared 4 bases from V and 0 bases from J, leaving 10 bases between. This CDR3 is built from 14 residues. Germline CDR1 ENHRY, CDR2 SYGVKD.